The clone carrying this T cell receptor beta chain was seen many times. The antigen is undetermined. This sample was included in a study of T cells in Graves' hyperthyroidism and ophthalmopathy. Study conclusions and caveats: A median approximately 6.5 months before onset, the model predicted ophthalmopathy.

The diagnostic basis comprised clinical symptoms, serum thyroxine and TRAb, thyroid ultrasound and orbital computed tomography. TCR beta CDR3 regions were amplified from RNA transcripts. Initially, a first-round RT-PCR of the TCR CDR3 employed the HTBI primer set. One entry per CDR3 protein results from TCRdb running MiXCR on the multiplex PCR reads. The sample records roughly 570,000 distinct CDR3 sequences, roughly 46% being singletons. This CDR3 region has 16 residues. The V end was cut by 3 bases, the J end by 5 bases, with 20 bases between. Looked up from germline, CDR1 is SEHNR and CDR2 is FQNEAQ (reference sequence).

This sequence originates from an adult woman with Graves' disease, either hyperthyroidism or ophthalmopathy (not recorded which). The V and J genes are TRBV7-9 and TRBJ2-7; either TRBD1 or TRBD2 may supply D (6 bases each). Material for sequencing was peripheral blood or thyroid tissue (not recorded which). CDR3 sequence (DNA): TGTGCCAGCAGCTTCATATCCGTGGGGGGCCCGAACGAGCAGTACTTC. Translation gives CASSFISVGGPNEQYF.